This T cell receptor (beta chain) came from a study of blood T cell repertoires in COVID-19. Study-wide context: Sites in the United States, Italy and Spain provided acute and convalescent COVID-19 samples.

Germline values: CDR1 SGDLS, CDR2 YYNGEE. Between the trimmed V and J ends, which lost 0 bases and 4 bases, there was a span of 14 bases. This CDR3 is 15 amino acids long. In the authors' workflow: Nucleated cell counts were estimated from reference gene primer amplification. Produced via immunoSEQ multiplex PCR; TCRdb's table is partial and in-frame only. V, J and clone size reflect that table, while D and trimming were determined from the DNA. The table has fewer than 200,000 clones, approximately 85% seen once; the top ten hold under 8.5%. The receptor was isolated from a man between 35 and 55 years old who had recovered from COVID-19. The chain recombines TRBV9 with TRBJ2-7, with TRBD2 as a possible D gene (6 bases). Sequenced input: peripheral blood. The CDR3 DNA reads TGTGCCAGCAGCGTAGGTGGAGCGGGCCTATACGAGCAGTACTTC. This encodes CASSVGGAGLYEQYF.